A single sample is the source of the 5 T cell receptor beta chains below, sequenced in a study of T cell responses to AZD1222 COVID-19 vaccine. The table came from immunoSEQ multiplex PCR; TCRdb's copy has only in-frame clones and leaves some out. The sample contains fewer than 150,000 clones, roughly nine tenths of which appear only once. The sample was peripheral blood, taken 28 days after the second AZD1222 dose. These receptors were collected from an adult who received the AZD1222 COVID-19 vaccine.

CDR3 protein: CAWMTLHNYGYTF. The CDR3 DNA is TGTGCCTGGATGACCCTACATAACTATGGCTACACCTTC. The V call is TRBV30, the J call TRBJ1-2; D gene ambiguous. The germline V gene has CDR1 GTSNPN and CDR2 SVGIG (reference sequence). This CDR3 has 13 residues. V was shortened by 4 bases and J by 1 base, with 10 bases between the two germline ends.

V gene TRBV30 combines with J gene TRBJ1-2; no clear D gene. The ends were cut back, 2 bases at V and 7 bases at J, with 14 bases in the middle. The V gene's germline CDR1 is GTSNPN and CDR2 SVGIG (reference sequence). The CDR3 sequence is 13 residues long. The CDR3 protein is CAWSSAAPGGYTF. The CDR3 coding sequence is TGTGCCTGGAGTAGTGCAGCCCCTGGTGGCTACACCTTC.

V is TRBV5-1 and J is TRBJ2-1; 8 bases map to TRBD1. The CDR3 loop spans 15 amino acids. Trimming at V came to 0 bases and at J to 4 bases, leaving 3 bases not matched to a gene. Germline CDR1 SGHRS, CDR2 YFSETQ. CDR3 nucleotide sequence: TGCGCCAGCAGCTTGGACGGACAGGGATACAATGAGCAGTTCTTC. As protein: CASSLDGQGYNEQFF. The full variable domain, its missing parts supplied by reference TRBV5-1 and TRBJ2-1, is KAGVTQTPRYLIKTRGQQVTLSCSPISGHRSVSWYQQTPGQGLQFLFEYFSETQRNKGNFPGRFSGRQFSNSRSEMNVSTLELGDSALYLCASSLDGQGYNEQFFGPGTRLTVL.

J is TRBJ1-3 and V is TRBV3-1 (or the pseudogene TRBV3-2), with D maybe TRBD1 (6 bases). V lost 4 bases, J lost 4 bases, and 11 bases lay in between. The germline CDR1 and CDR2 sequences are LGHDT and YNNKEL (reference sequence). CDR3 length: 14 amino acids. The CDR3 DNA sequence: TGTGCCAGCAGCCTATCTGACAGGGGAAACACCATATATTTT. Its protein is CASSLSDRGNTIYF.

This rearrangement joins TRBV6-5 to TRBJ1-2, with D possibly being TRBD1 (5 bases). Deletions cut 0 bases from V and 4 bases from J, with 15 bases between. This CDR3 is built from 16 residues. Germline CDR1 and CDR2: MNHEY and SVGAGI. The CDR3 is CASSYSHITGTYGYTF. The DNA for the CDR3 is TGTGCCAGCAGTTACTCCCATATAACAGGCACCTATGGCTACACCTTC.